Below are 23 T cell receptor beta chains sequenced from a single sample in a study of T cell repertoires in cytomegalovirus infection. Using its own MiXCR run on the reads, TCRdb lists one record per CDR3 protein. The table has 200,000 to 250,000 distinct CDR3 sequences, over 20% seen once. The sample comprised CD8+ T cells from PBMCs. Every receptor here comes from a human donor in good health (CMV status not recorded). Some clones in this sample may be carry-over from other donors' samples.

The V call is TRBV5-1, the J call TRBJ2-7; D is ambiguous. From germline, CDR1 is SGHRS and CDR2 YFSETQ. The V end was cut by 3 bases, the J end by 0 bases, with 13 bases between. The CDR3 sequence is 15 residues long. CDR3 protein: CASSSFGESSYEQYF. The CDR3 DNA is TGCGCCAGCAGCTCTTTTGGAGAGAGCTCCTACGAGCAGTACTTC.

Ten or more counts support this clonotype. V usage is TRBV7-8 and J usage is TRBJ2-3, with D possibly being TRBD2 (6 bases). Trimming left V 5 bases short and J 2 bases short, with 17 bases between. Per germline, CDR1 SGHVS and CDR2 FQNEAQ. This CDR3 is 16 amino acids long. CDR3 DNA: TGTGCCAGCAGCGCCGCCGGAGGGTACTACACAGATACGCAGTATTTT. Encoded protein: CASSAAGGYYTDTQYF.

This clonotype was picked up many times. The V call is TRBV7-8, the J call TRBJ2-3, with 8 positions matching TRBD2. Germline CDR1 SGHVS, CDR2 FQNEAQ. The CDR3 length is 18 residues. Unmatched junction bases numbered 10, after V lost 2 bases and J lost 0 bases. CDR3 nucleotides: TGTGCCAGCAGCTTATCTATTCTAGCGGGCGAGAGCACAGATACGCAGTATTTT. Translation: CASSLSILAGESTDTQYF.

V gene TRBV20-1 combines with J gene TRBJ2-3; 7 nucleotides match TRBD1. Germline CDR1 is DFQATT and CDR2 is SNEGSKA (reference sequence). CDR3 length: 14 residues. The trim removed 4 bases at V and 6 bases at J, leaving 10 bases unmatched. DNA of the CDR3: TGCAGTGCTAAAGGGGGCGCATTAGGGGATACGCAGTATTTT. It encodes CSAKGGALGDTQYF.

This clonotype was seen a handful of times. The chain joins TRBV20-1 to TRBJ1-1; D ambiguous. The CDR3 is 14 amino acids. In germline, CDR1 is DFQATT, CDR2 SNEGSKA (reference sequence). The germline V and J ends were trimmed by 0 bases and 8 bases, with 16 bases remaining between them. CDR3 sequence (DNA): TGCAGTGCTAGAGATGAAAACAGACGGAACGAAGCTTTCTTT. The encoded protein is CSARDENRRNEAFF.

This clonotype was seen repeatedly, ten times or more. The chain couples TRBV7-2 to TRBJ2-7; D gene ambiguous. This CDR3 has 14 amino acids. In germline, CDR1 is SGHTA, CDR2 FQGNSA. V lost 5 bases to trimming and J lost 0 bases, with 11 bases between them. As DNA, the CDR3 is TGTGCCAGCAGCCAGACCCCCAGCTCCTACGAGCAGTACTTC. This translates into CASSQTPSSYEQYF.

This clonotype was observed a few times. The V gene is TRBV29-1, the J gene TRBJ1-2; D uncertain. Germline V gene data show CDR1 as SQVTM and CDR2 as ANQGSEA. The CDR3 consists of 13 residues. V was pared by 6 bases and J by 1 base, with 12 bases between. The CDR3 DNA is TGCAGCGTCGGAAGCGCAAGTAACTATGGCTACACCTTC. The encoded protein is CSVGSASNYGYTF.

This clonotype was detected only a few times. V usage is TRBV7-9 and J usage is TRBJ1-1; D not resolved. CDR1 and CDR2 (germline): SEHNR, FQNEAQ (reference sequence). The CDR3 loop spans 14 amino acids. The germline V and J ends were trimmed by 5 bases and 3 bases, with 13 bases remaining between them. The CDR3 is CASSPILGDTEAFF. The CDR3 bases are TGTGCCAGCAGCCCCATTCTGGGTGACACTGAAGCTTTCTTT.

This clonotype was seen many times. The V call is TRBV9, the J call TRBJ2-5; TRBD2 matches at 7 bases. CDR1 SGDLS and CDR2 YYNGEE come from the germline V gene. With 0 bases clipped from V and 3 bases from J, the junction kept 2 bases outside the gene matches. The CDR3 extends over 14 amino acids. The CDR3, as DNA: TGTGCCAGCAGCGTAGTGGGAGGGAAAGAGACCCAGTACTTC. Translation: CASSVVGGKETQYF.

The chain is built from TRBV20-1 and TRBJ2-7, with TRBD1 as a possible D gene (5 bases). Trimming removed 3 bases from V and 4 bases from J, with 13 bases in between. Germline loops: CDR1 DFQATT, CDR2 SNEGSKA (reference sequence). The CDR3 sequence is 13 residues long. CDR3: CSARPEGAYEQYF. CDR3 sequence (DNA): TGCAGTGCTAGGCCGGAAGGGGCTTACGAGCAGTACTTC.

This chain connects TRBV2 to TRBJ1-6; possible D gene TRBD1, 5 bases. The CDR3 is made up of 14 amino acids. V lost 4 bases and J lost 14, with 18 bases in between. CDR1 and CDR2 from the germline V gene are SNHLY and FYNNEI. The CDR3 is CASSGGRELGSLHF. CDR3 coding DNA: TGTGCCAGCAGTGGTGGCAGGGAGCTAGGTTCCCTCCACTTT.

This clonotype appeared many times. The chain employs TRBV7-7 and TRBJ2-3; 12 bases line up with TRBD2. With 5 bases clipped from V and 0 bases from J, the junction kept 9 bases outside the gene matches. The V gene's germline CDR1 is SSHAT and CDR2 FNYEAQ (reference sequence). The CDR3 spans 18 residues. DNA of the CDR3: TGTGCCAGCAGCCAGACTAGCGGGGGCCGCCGGAGCACAGATACGCAGTATTTT. It yields the protein CASSQTSGGRRSTDTQYF.

In its sample, this clonotype was seen many times. This rearrangement joins TRBV7-9 to TRBJ1-5; a weak D match, TRBD1 (5 bases). The CDR3 spans 15 residues. The germline V gene encodes CDR1 SEHNR and CDR2 FQNEAQ (reference sequence). Trimming pared 1 base from V and 6 bases from J, leaving 13 bases between. CDR3 sequence reads: CASSLEGELLQPQHF. CDR3 DNA sequence: TGTGCCAGCAGCTTAGAAGGGGAATTGCTTCAGCCCCAGCATTTT.

A few counts support this clonotype. This sequence joins TRBV4-2 and TRBJ1-3; maybe TRBD1 (5 bases). The CDR3 totals 15 residues. V shed 1 base and J shed 0 bases, with 7 bases lying between them. CDR1 is LGHNA, CDR2 YNFKEQ, per germline. DNA for the CDR3: TGTGCCAGCAGCCAAGGGACACACTCTGGAAACACCATATATTTT. Translation gives CASSQGTHSGNTIYF.

The chain has TRBV20-1 and TRBJ2-7; possibly TRBD1 or TRBD2 for D (5 bases each). The ends were cut back, 1 base at V and 1 base at J, with 17 bases in the middle. Per germline, CDR1 DFQATT and CDR2 SNEGSKA (reference sequence). This CDR3 spans 16 amino acids. This CDR3 is CSARGGIRETSYEQYF. The CDR3 bases are TGCAGTGCTAGAGGGGGGATCCGTGAGACTTCCTACGAGCAGTACTTC.

V is TRBV4-1 and J is TRBJ2-1, with 9 nucleotides matching TRBD1. V lost 4 bases to trimming and J lost 8 bases; unmatched junction nucleotides: 9. Germline loops: CDR1 MGHRA, CDR2 YSYEKL. The CDR3 is made up of 15 amino acids. The CDR3 region is CASSLSGQGGDEQFF. The CDR3 DNA is TGCGCCAGCAGCCTATCGGGACAGGGCGGCGATGAGCAGTTCTTC.

This clonotype was detected ten times or more. The genes are TRBV12-3 or TRBV12-4 and TRBJ2-5; 8 positions match TRBD1. The length of the CDR3 is 14 residues. With V trimmed by 5 bases and J by 2 bases, 4 bases remained unmatched. The CDR3 loop is CASSLRDRQETQYF. DNA for the CDR3: TGTGCCAGCAGTCTCCGGGACAGGCAAGAGACCCAGTACTTC.

This clonotype was detected a few times. The CDR3 reads CASAGTDNYEQYF. In DNA form, the CDR3 reads TGTGCCTCCGCCGGGACAGACAACTACGAGCAGTACTTC. The rearrangement joins TRBV19 to TRBJ2-7; 7 bases map to TRBD1. CDR3 size: 13 residues. CDR1 and CDR2 from the germline V gene are LNHDA and SQIVND (reference sequence). V shed 11 bases, J shed 3 bases, and the junction held 10 bases outside the gene matches. Looking up the rest from reference TRBV19 and TRBJ2-7 gives the full variable domain: DGGITQSPKYLFRKEGQNVTLSCEQNLNHDAMYWYRQDPGQGLRLIYYSQIVNDFQKGDIAEGYSVSREKKESFPLTVTSAQKNPTAFYLCASAGTDNYEQYFGPGTRLTVT.

In this sample, this clonotype turned up a few times. The V call is TRBV7-6, the J call TRBJ2-7, with unresolved D. Germline V gene lookup returns CDR1 SGHVS and CDR2 FNYEAQ. Deletions cut 0 bases from V and 7 bases from J, with 10 bases between. This CDR3 comprises 13 residues. This chain's CDR3 is CASSLAEGLEQYF. The CDR3, as DNA: TGTGCCAGCAGCTTAGCTGAAGGGCTAGAGCAGTACTTC. The entire variable domain, with the rest obtained from reference TRBV7-6 and TRBJ2-7, is as follows: GAGVSQSPRYKVTKRGQDVALRCDPISGHVSLYWYRQALGQGPEFLTYFNYEAQQDKSGLPNDRFSAERPEGSISTLTIQRTEQRDSAMYRCASSLAEGLEQYFGPGTRLTVT.

This sequence joins TRBV12-3 or TRBV12-4 and TRBJ2-7; no firm D call. CDR3 length equals 13 residues. Trimming pared 3 bases from V and 2 bases from J, leaving 8 bases between. CDR3 sequence: CASSFSTPYEQYF. Written as DNA, the CDR3 is TGTGCCAGCAGTTTCTCCACCCCCTACGAGCAGTACTTC.

This clonotype was detected only a few times. The chain recombines TRBV7-9 with TRBJ1-3; possibly TRBD1 for D (6 bases). V lost 5 bases to trimming and J lost 0 bases, with 11 bases between them. This CDR3 region has 15 residues. Germline CDR1 SEHNR, CDR2 FQNEAQ (reference sequence). CDR3 region: CASSPQGTSGNTIYF. Written as DNA, the CDR3 is TGTGCCAGCAGCCCACAGGGTACCTCTGGAAACACCATATATTTT.

This clonotype was seen more than once but under ten times. This chain connects TRBV7-3 to TRBJ2-1; D is uncertain. Trimming removed 5 bases at V and 8 bases at J, with 19 bases between. There are 15 residues in the CDR3. CDR1 and CDR2 from the germline V gene are SGHTA and FQGTGA. CDR3 region: CASSPISVLIDEQFF. The CDR3 DNA reads as TGTGCCAGCAGCCCTATCTCCGTCTTGATCGATGAGCAGTTCTTC.

This clonotype was counted at least ten times. This chain links TRBV2 with TRBJ2-7; 7 nucleotides align to TRBD1. This CDR3 comprises 14 residues. After removal of 7 bases from V and 6 bases from J, the junction contained 12 bases not matched to a gene. Germline assignment: CDR1 SNHLY and CDR2 FYNNEI. CDR3 coding DNA: TGTGCCAGCATTGGGACAGTAACATCTCCCGAGCAGTACTTC. It translates to CASIGTVTSPEQYF.